This passage covers 21 T cell receptor beta chains from one sample sequenced in a study of T cell changes during pregnancy in multiple sclerosis. The repertoire was sequenced with immunoSEQ multiplex PCR; TCRdb's copy has only in-frame clones and lacks some. The sample records roughly 57,000 clones, 80% to 95% being singletons. Specimen: CD4+ T cells from peripheral blood mononuclear cells, collected after pregnancy. Receptors were obtained from a female donor with multiple sclerosis, enrolled in a pregnancy study.

The rearrangement links TRBV19 to TRBJ2-2, with TRBD2 matching 7 bases. Germline V gene data show CDR1 as LNHDA and CDR2 as SQIVND (reference sequence). The CDR3 covers 17 residues. Germline trimming cut 5 bases from V and 4 bases from J; bases unmatched to any gene: 13. The CDR3 region has the DNA TGTGCCAGTAGTCCCTCCCCGGGACTACTACTCACCGGGGAGCTGTTTTTT. This sequence encodes CASSPSPGLLLTGELFF.

CDR3 DNA sequence: TGTGCCAGCAAGGCAGGGGTCTACGAGCAGTACTTC. Protein sequence: CASKAGVYEQYF. V gene TRBV2 combines with J gene TRBJ2-7, with D possibly TRBD1 on 6 matching bases. Per germline, CDR1 SNHLY and CDR2 FYNNEI. V was trimmed by 7 bases and J by 3 bases, leaving 10 bases between them. The CDR3 length is 12 residues.

As for this clone: At one end the junction does not follow the germline gene, possibly because of a read error. CDR3: CASSVAGGGYNEQFF. CDR3 bases: TGTGCCAGCAGCGTAGCAGGCGGTGGGTACAATGAGCAGTTCTTC. The chain is built from TRBV7-2 and TRBJ2-1; D gene ambiguous. CDR3 length: 15 residues. Germline CDR1 is SGHTA and CDR2 is FQGNSA.

This chain connects TRBV7-6 to TRBJ2-7, with TRBD1 matching 8 bases. With V trimmed by 4 bases and J by 2 bases, 7 bases remained unmatched. CDR1 is SGHVS, CDR2 FNYEAQ, per germline. CDR3 size: 15 residues. CDR3: CASSSQGAGTYEQYF. In DNA form, the CDR3 reads TGTGCCAGCAGCTCCCAGGGGGCGGGGACCTACGAGCAGTACTTC.

The V gene is TRBV19, the J gene TRBJ1-6, with a possible D match to TRBD1 (6 bases). Trimming pared 5 bases from V and 0 bases from J, leaving 8 bases between. The CDR3 runs to 15 residues. Germline CDR1 LNHDA, CDR2 SQIVND (reference sequence). CDR3 nucleotides: TGTGCCAGTAGTCAGGGGAGCTCCTATAATTCACCCCTCCACTTT. It translates to CASSQGSSYNSPLHF.

The chain carries TRBV15 and TRBJ1-3, with TRBD1 matching 7 bases. From germline, CDR1 is LNHNV and CDR2 YYDKDF (reference sequence). V trimming: 4 bases; J trimming: 7 bases; junction bases outside the gene matches: 7. This CDR3 is built from 14 residues. CDR3 nucleotides: TGTGCCACCAGCACGCGGACAGGAGGGAACACCATATATTTT. Translation gives CATSTRTGGNTIYF.

This clone was seen a single time. This rearrangement joins TRBV27 to TRBJ2-2; D perhaps matches TRBD1 (5 bases). This CDR3 has 15 residues. Germline V gene sequence: CDR1 MNHEY, CDR2 SMNVEV (reference sequence). V was pared by 2 bases and J by 2 bases, with 9 bases between. The CDR3 nucleotides read TGTGCCAGCAGTTTAGGGGCAGGTAACACCGGGGAGCTGTTTTTT. Translating it yields CASSLGAGNTGELFF.

The chain uses TRBV29-1 and TRBJ1-2; 8 nucleotides line up with TRBD1. Losses at the gene ends were 7 bases for V and 3 bases for J; bases not matched to a gene: 10. The CDR3 extends over 14 amino acids. The V gene's germline CDR1 is SQVTM and CDR2 ANQGSEA. CDR3 residues: CSGTGTGMDYGYTF. The DNA for the CDR3 is TGCAGCGGTACCGGGACAGGCATGGACTATGGCTACACCTTC.

This chain connects TRBV29-1 to TRBJ1-5; 10 bases are shared with TRBD1. The germline gives CDR1 SQVTM, CDR2 ANQGSEA. This CDR3 spans 14 amino acids. J was trimmed by 5 bases and V by 5 bases; bases with no gene match: 6. CDR3 coding DNA: TGCAGCGTTACCGGGACAGGGGTAGATCAGCCCCAGCATTTT. This sequence encodes CSVTGTGVDQPQHF.

The rearrangement links TRBV9 to TRBJ2-4; 7 positions agree with TRBD1. The V gene end was trimmed by 2 bases and the J gene end by 4 bases; junction bases not matched to a gene: 3. CDR1 and CDR2 (germline): SGDLS, YYNGEE. The CDR3 extends over 14 amino acids. CDR3: CASSVGRGKNIQYF. CDR3 bases: TGTGCCAGCAGCGTCGGCAGGGGGAAAAACATTCAGTACTTC.

Regarding this clone: This sample also contains other DNA sequences that code for the same CDR3. The genes are TRBV7-2 and TRBJ1-5, with D possibly TRBD1 on 6 matching bases. Trimming cost V 3 bases and J 1 base, with 7 bases left between them. CDR3 length: 14 amino acids. Germline V gene sequence: CDR1 SGHTA, CDR2 FQGNSA. The CDR3 loop is CASSFDRSNQPQHF. DNA of the CDR3: TGTGCCAGCAGCTTCGACAGGAGCAATCAGCCCCAGCATTTT.

Only a few counts were recorded for this clone. V is TRBV11-2 and J is TRBJ1-1; no firm D call. The CDR3 covers 13 residues. Trimming removed 5 bases at V and 1 base at J, with 8 bases between. The germline V gene has CDR1 SGHAT and CDR2 FQNNGV. CDR3 loop: CASSLGGNTEAFF. The CDR3 DNA sequence: TGTGCCAGCAGCCTGGGAGGGAACACTGAAGCTTTCTTT.

This clone was found once. The chain recombines TRBV18 with TRBJ2-7, with 7 bases fitting TRBD1. CDR1 is KGHSH and CDR2 is LQKENI in the germline V gene. The CDR3 loop spans 16 amino acids. The J segment lost 1 base and the V segment lost 4 bases, leaving 10 bases of the junction unmatched. The CDR3 here is CASSLQGRQGSYEQYF. DNA of the CDR3: TGTGCCAGCTCACTGCAGGGGAGACAGGGTTCCTACGAGCAGTACTTC.

The genes are TRBV19 and TRBJ1-1; D ambiguous. The V end lost 3 bases, the J end lost 4 bases, and 15 bases lay between the germline ends. This CDR3 spans 15 amino acids. Germline V gene sequence: CDR1 LNHDA, CDR2 SQIVND (reference sequence). CDR3 bases: TGTGCCAGTAGTATGAGTGGCAGACGGAGCACTGAAGCTTTCTTT. It is translated as CASSMSGRRSTEAFF.

This rearrangement joins TRBV4-1 to TRBJ2-5, with TRBD1 identical over 11 bases. The germline V gene encodes CDR1 MGHRA and CDR2 YSYEKL. V gave up 1 base and J gave up 4 bases; unmatched junction bases: 2. CDR3 size: 15 residues. In DNA, the CDR3 is TGCGCCAGCAGCCAAGCGGGACAGGGGGGAGAGACCCAGTACTTC. It yields the protein CASSQAGQGGETQYF.

The chain has TRBV4-2 and TRBJ1-2; 7 nucleotides agree with TRBD1. CDR1 is LGHNA and CDR2 is YNFKEQ in the germline V gene. Trimming removed 4 bases from V and 5 bases from J; junction bases left unmatched: 10. The CDR3 length is 15 residues. CDR3 DNA: TGTGCCAGCAGCCGAAGAATGGGACAGAGTTATGGCTACACCTTC. Amino acid sequence: CASSRRMGQSYGYTF.

The chain combines TRBV7-2 with TRBJ2-5, with D possibly matching TRBD2 (6 bases). The germline V gene has CDR1 SGHTA and CDR2 FQGNSA. The V gene lost 2 bases and the J gene lost 11 bases, with 12 bases spanning the gap. The CDR3 contains 12 residues. CDR3 coding DNA: TGTGCCAGCAGCTTATCCGCGGGACCACAGTACTTC. It codes for CASSLSAGPQYF.

The V gene is TRBV4-3, the J gene TRBJ2-7; TRBD1 aligns across 8 bases. Germline CDR1 reads LGHNA; CDR2 reads YSLEER. The CDR3 covers 15 residues. After removal of 2 bases from V and 3 bases from J, the junction contained 6 bases not matched to a gene. As DNA, the CDR3 is TGCGCCAGCAGCCAAAGGACAGGGTCGAGCTACGAGCAGTACTTC. Translating gives CASSQRTGSSYEQYF.

The V call is TRBV6-5, the J call TRBJ2-2, with a weak D call TRBD1 (6 bases). V lost 6 bases, J lost 5 bases, and 13 bases lay in between. This CDR3 region has 14 residues. Germline assignment: CDR1 MNHEY and CDR2 SVGAGI. CDR3 protein: CASRSRGWTGELFF. DNA for the CDR3: TGTGCCAGCAGAAGCAGGGGATGGACCGGGGAGCTGTTTTTT.

The J gene is TRBJ2-7, the V gene TRBV29-1; weak D call: TRBD2 (6 bases). The CDR3 extends over 13 amino acids. V lost 3 bases, J lost 0 bases, and 9 bases lay in between. Looked up from germline, CDR1 is SQVTM and CDR2 is ANQGSEA. CDR3 nucleotides: TGCAGCGTTGAGAGCGGGCCCTCCTACGAGCAGTACTTC. Translation: CSVESGPSYEQYF.

Here the CDR3 DNA reads TGTGCCAGCAGTGAGACAGGGGTATACACAGATACGCAGTATTTT. This sequence encodes CASSETGVYTDTQYF. J is TRBJ2-3 and V is TRBV6-1; 8 bases agree with TRBD1. CDR3 length equals 15 residues. V shed 3 bases and J 2 bases; nucleotides not matched to a gene: 4. Germline CDR1 and CDR2: MNHNS and SASEGT.